The clone carrying this TCR beta chain was detected only once. The V end was cut by 0 bases, the J end by 6 bases, with 14 bases between. This CDR3 contains 15 residues. CDR1 SGHRS and CDR2 YFSETQ come from the germline V gene. The data originate from a study of cytomegalovirus exposure and HLA in healthy donors. Amplification used 60 Vbeta primers and 13 Jbeta primers. Sequencing was performed with immunoSEQ multiplex PCR; in TCRdb, only in-frame clones are kept and a portion is missing. The sample shows some 250,000 clones, more than 75% of them seen only once. The sample taken for sequencing was PBMCs. The sequence came from a middle-aged woman in good health and CMV-seropositive. V is TRBV5-1 and J is TRBJ2-3; D is perhaps TRBD1 (5 bases). The CDR3 bases are TGCGCCAGCAGCTTGGGGACAATCCTTAAGGATACGCAGTATTTT. This gives the protein CASSLGTILKDTQYF.